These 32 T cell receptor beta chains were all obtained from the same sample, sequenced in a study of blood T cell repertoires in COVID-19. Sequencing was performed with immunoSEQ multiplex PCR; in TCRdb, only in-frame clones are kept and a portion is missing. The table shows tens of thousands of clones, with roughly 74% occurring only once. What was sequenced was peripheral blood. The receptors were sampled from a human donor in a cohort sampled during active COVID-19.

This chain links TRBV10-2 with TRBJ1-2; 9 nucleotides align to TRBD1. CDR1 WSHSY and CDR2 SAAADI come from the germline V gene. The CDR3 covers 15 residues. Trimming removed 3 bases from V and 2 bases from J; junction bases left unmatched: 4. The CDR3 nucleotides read TGCGCCAGCAGTGATTTGGACAGGGGAAACTATGGCTACACCTTC. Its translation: CASSDLDRGNYGYTF.

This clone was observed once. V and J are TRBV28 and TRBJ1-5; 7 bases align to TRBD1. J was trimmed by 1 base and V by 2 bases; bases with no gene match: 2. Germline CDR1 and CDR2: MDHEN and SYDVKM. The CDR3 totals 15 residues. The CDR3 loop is CASSLPTGSNQPQHF. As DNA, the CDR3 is TGTGCCAGCAGTTTACCGACAGGGAGCAATCAGCCCCAGCATTTT.

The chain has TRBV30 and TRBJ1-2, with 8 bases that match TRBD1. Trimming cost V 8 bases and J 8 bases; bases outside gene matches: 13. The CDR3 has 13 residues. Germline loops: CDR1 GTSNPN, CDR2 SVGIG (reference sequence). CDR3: CAGARQGQPGYTF. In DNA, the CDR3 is TGTGCCGGGGCCCGACAGGGGCAGCCAGGCTACACCTTC.

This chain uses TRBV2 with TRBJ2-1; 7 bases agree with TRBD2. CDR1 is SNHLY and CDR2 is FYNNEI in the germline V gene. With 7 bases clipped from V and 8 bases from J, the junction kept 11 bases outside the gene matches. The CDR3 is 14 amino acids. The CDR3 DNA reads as TGTGCCAGCATCCCCCCGGGGAGGGTTGATGAGCAGTTCTTC. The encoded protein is CASIPPGRVDEQFF.

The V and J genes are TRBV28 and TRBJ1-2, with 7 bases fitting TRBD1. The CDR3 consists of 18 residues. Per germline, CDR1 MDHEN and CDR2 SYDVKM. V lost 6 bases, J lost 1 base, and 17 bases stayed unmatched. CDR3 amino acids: CASSSLIRGLHLNYGYTF. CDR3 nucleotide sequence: TGTGCCAGCAGCTCCCTGATAAGGGGGCTACATCTTAACTATGGCTACACCTTC.

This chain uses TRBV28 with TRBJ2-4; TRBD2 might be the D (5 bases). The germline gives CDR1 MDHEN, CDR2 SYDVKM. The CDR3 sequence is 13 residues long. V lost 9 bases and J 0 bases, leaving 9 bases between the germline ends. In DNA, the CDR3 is TGTGCCAGTACCGGACTAGCCAAAAACATTCAGTACTTC. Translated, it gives CASTGLAKNIQYF.

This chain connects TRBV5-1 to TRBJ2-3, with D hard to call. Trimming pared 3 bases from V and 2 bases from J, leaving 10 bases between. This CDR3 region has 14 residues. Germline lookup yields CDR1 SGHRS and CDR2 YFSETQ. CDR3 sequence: CASSSYKSTDTQYF. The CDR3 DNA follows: TGCGCCAGCAGCTCGTATAAATCCACAGATACGCAGTATTTT.

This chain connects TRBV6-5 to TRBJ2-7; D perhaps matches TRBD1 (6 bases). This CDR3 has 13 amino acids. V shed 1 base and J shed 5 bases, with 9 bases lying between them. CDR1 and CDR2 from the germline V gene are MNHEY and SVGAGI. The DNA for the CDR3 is TGTGCCAGCAGTTACTTACAGGGACACGAGCAGTACTTC. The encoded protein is CASSYLQGHEQYF.

This chain's CDR3 is CASSELMAGGETQYF. DNA for the CDR3: TGTGCCAGCAGTGAATTGATGGCAGGCGGGGAGACCCAGTACTTC. The chain recombines TRBV6-1 with TRBJ2-5, with D possibly matching TRBD2 (5 bases). The V end was cut by 2 bases, the J end by 5 bases, with 15 bases between. Germline V CDR1 and CDR2: MNHNS, SASEGT. The CDR3 covers 15 residues.

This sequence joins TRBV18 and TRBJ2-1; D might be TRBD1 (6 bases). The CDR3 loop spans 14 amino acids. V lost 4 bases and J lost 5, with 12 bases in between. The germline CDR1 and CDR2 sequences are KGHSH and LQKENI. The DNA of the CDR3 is TGTGCCAGCTCACGGCCGGGACAACACAATGAGCAGTTCTTC. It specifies CASSRPGQHNEQFF.

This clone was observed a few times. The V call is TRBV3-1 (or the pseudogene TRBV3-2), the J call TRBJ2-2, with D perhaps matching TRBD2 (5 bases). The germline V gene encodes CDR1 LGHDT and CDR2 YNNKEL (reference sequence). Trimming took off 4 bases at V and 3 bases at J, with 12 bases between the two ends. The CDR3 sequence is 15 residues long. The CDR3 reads CASSPSGSYTGELFF. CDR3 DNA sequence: TGTGCCAGCAGCCCGTCTGGGAGTTACACCGGGGAGCTGTTTTTT.

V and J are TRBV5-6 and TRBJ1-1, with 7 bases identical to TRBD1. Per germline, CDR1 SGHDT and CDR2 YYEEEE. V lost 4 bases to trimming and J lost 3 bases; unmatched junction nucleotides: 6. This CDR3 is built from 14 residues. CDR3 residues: CASSGTGQYTEAFF. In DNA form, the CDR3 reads TGTGCCAGCAGCGGGACGGGACAGTACACTGAAGCTTTCTTT.

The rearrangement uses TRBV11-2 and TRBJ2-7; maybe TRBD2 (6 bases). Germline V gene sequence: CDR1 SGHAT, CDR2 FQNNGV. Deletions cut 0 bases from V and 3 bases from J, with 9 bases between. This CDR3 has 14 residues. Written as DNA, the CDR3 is TGTGCCAGCAGCTTAGAGGGACTGATCTACGAGCAGTACTTC. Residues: CASSLEGLIYEQYF.

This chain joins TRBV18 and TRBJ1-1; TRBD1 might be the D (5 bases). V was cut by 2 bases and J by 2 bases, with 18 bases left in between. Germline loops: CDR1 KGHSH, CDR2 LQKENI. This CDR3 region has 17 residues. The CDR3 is CASSPYHAGGSNTEAFF. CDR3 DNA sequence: TGTGCCAGCTCACCATATCACGCGGGGGGGTCCAACACTGAAGCTTTCTTT.

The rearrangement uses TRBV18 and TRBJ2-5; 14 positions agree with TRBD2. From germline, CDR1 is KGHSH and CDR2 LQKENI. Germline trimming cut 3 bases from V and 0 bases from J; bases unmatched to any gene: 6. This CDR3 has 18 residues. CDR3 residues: CASSPWTSGRLYQETQYF. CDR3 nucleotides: TGTGCCAGCTCACCTTGGACTAGCGGGAGGTTGTACCAAGAGACCCAGTACTTC.

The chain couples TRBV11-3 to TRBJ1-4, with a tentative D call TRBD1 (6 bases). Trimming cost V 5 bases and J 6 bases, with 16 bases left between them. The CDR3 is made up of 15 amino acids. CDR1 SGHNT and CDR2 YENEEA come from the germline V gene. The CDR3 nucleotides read TGTGCCAGCAGCCGGGAGGGGGGCACTCATGAAAAACTGTTTTTT. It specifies CASSREGGTHEKLFF.

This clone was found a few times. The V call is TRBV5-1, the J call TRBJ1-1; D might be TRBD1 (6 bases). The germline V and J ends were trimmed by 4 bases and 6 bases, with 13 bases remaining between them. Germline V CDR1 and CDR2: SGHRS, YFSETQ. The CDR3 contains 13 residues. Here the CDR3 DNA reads TGCGCCAGCAGCCATGGGACAAGCTCTGAAGCTTTCTTT. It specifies CASSHGTSSEAFF.

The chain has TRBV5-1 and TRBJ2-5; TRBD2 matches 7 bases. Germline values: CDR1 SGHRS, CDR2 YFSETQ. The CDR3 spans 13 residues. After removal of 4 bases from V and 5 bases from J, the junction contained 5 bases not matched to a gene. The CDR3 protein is CASSTGGGETQYF. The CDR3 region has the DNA TGCGCCAGCAGCACGGGGGGAGGGGAGACCCAGTACTTC.

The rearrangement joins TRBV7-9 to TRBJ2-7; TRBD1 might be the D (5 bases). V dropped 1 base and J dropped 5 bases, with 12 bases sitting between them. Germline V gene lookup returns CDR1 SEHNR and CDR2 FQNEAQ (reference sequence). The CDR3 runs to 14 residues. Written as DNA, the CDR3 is TGTGCCAGCAGCTTAGGAACAGGTATCCACGAGCAGTACTTC. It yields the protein CASSLGTGIHEQYF.

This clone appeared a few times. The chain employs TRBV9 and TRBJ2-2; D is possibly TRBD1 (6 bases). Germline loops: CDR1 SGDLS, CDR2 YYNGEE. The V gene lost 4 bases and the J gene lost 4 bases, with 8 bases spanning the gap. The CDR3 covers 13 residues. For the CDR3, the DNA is TGTGCCAGCAGCCCGACAGGCACCGGGGAGCTGTTTTTT. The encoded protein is CASSPTGTGELFF.

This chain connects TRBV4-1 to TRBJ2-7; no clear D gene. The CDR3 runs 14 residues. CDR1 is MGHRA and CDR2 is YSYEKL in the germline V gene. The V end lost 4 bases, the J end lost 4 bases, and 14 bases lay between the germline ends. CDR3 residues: CASSLSLSRYEQYF. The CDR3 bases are TGCGCCAGCAGCCTAAGCCTCTCCCGATACGAGCAGTACTTC.

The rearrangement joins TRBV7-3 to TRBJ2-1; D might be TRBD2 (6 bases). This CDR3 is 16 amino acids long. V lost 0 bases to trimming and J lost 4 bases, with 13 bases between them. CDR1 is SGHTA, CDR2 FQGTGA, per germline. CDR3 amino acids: CASSLTPGLEYNEQFF. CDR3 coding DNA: TGTGCCAGCAGCTTAACGCCGGGACTGGAGTACAATGAGCAGTTCTTC.

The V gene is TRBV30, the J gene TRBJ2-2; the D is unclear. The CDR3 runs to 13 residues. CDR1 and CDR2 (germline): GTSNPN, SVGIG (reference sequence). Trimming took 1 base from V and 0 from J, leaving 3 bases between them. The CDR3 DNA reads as TGTGCCTGGAGTGACACGAACACCGGGGAGCTGTTTTTT. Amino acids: CAWSDTNTGELFF.

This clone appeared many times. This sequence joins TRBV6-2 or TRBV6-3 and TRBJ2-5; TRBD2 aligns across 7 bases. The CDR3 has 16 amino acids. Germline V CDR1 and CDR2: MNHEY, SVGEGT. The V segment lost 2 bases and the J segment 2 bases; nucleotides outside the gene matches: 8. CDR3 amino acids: CASSYGLAALQETQYF. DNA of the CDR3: TGTGCCAGCAGTTACGGGCTAGCGGCCCTACAAGAGACCCAGTACTTC.

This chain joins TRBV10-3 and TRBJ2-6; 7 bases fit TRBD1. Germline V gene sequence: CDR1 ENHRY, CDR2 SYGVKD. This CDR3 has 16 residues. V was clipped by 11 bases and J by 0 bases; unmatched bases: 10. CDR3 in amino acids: CASRDSRTSGANVLTF. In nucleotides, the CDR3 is TGTGCCTCACGGGACAGCCGAACCTCTGGGGCCAACGTCCTGACTTTC.

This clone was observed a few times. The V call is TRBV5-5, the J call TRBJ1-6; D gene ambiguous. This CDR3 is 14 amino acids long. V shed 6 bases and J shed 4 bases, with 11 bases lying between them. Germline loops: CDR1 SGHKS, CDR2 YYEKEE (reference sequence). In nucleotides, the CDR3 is TGTGCCAGCACGAAGCTAGAGTATAATTCACCCCTCCACTTT. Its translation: CASTKLEYNSPLHF.

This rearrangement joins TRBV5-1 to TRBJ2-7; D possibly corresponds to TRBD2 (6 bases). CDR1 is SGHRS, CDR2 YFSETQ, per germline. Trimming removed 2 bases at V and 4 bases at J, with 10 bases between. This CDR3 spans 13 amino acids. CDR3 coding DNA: TGCGCCAGCAGCTTTGGAGGGGCGTACGAGCAGTACTTC. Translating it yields CASSFGGAYEQYF. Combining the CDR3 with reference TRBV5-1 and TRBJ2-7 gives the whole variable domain KAGVTQTPRYLIKTRGQQVTLSCSPISGHRSVSWYQQTPGQGLQFLFEYFSETQRNKGNFPGRFSGRQFSNSRSEMNVSTLELGDSALYLCASSFGGAYEQYFGPGTRLTVT.

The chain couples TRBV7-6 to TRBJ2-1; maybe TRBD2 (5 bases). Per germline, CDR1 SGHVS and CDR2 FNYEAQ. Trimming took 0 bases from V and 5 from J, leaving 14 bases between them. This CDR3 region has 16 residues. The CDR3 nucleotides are TGTGCCAGCAGCTTAGCTCCCACGACGGGAAACAATGAGCAGTTCTTC. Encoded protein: CASSLAPTTGNNEQFF.

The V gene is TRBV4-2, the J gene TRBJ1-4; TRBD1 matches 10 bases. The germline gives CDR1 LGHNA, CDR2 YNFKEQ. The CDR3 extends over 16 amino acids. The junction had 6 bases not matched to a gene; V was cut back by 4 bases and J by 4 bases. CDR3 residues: CASSLDRGLSNEKLFF. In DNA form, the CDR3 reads TGTGCCAGCAGCCTAGACAGGGGGCTCAGTAATGAAAAACTGTTTTTT.

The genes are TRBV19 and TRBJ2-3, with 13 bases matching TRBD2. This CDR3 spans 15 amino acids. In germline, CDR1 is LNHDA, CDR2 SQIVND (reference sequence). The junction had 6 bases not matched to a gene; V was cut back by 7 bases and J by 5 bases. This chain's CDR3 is CASTGTSGVVDTQYF. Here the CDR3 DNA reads TGTGCCAGTACCGGGACTAGCGGGGTAGTAGATACGCAGTATTTT.

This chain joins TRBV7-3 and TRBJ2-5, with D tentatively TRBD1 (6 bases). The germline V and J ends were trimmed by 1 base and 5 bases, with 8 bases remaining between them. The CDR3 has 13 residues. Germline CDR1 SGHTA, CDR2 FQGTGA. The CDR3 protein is CASSLSQGETQYF. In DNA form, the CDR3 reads TGTGCCAGCAGCTTAAGCCAGGGGGAGACCCAGTACTTC.

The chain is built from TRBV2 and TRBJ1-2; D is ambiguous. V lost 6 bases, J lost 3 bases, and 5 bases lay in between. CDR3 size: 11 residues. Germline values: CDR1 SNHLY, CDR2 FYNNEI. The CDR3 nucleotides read TGTGCCAGCAGCCAGGACTATGGCTACACCTTC. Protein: CASSQDYGYTF.